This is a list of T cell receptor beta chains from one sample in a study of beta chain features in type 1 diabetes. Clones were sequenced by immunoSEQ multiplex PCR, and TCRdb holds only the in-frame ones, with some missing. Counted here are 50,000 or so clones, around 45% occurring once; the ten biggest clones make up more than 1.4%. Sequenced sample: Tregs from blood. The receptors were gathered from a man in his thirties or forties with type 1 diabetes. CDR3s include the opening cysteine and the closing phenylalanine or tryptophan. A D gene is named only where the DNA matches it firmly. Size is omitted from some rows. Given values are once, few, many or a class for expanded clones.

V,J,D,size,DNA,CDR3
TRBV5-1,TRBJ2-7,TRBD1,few,TGCGCCAGCAGAAAAAACAGGGGGTCGTCCTACGAGCAGTACTTC,CASRKNRGSSYEQYF
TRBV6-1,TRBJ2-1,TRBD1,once,TGTGCCAGCAGTGAATTCGGGACAGGGCTCTACAATGAGCAGTTCTTC,CASSEFGTGLYNEQFF
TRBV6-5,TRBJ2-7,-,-,TGTGCCAGCAGTTACCTGGCGGGATGGGCTGGGGAGCAGTACTTC,CASSYLAGWAGEQYF
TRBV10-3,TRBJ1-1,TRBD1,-,TGTGCCATCAGTGAGACGGGACAGCGAAACACTGAAGCTTTCTTT,CAISETGQRNTEAFF
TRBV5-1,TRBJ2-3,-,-,TGCGCCAGCAGTTTAGCACTAACTAGCACAGATACGCAGTATTTT,CASSLALTSTDTQYF
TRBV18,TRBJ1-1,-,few,TGTGCCAGCTCACTAATAGGGGTGAACACTGAAGCTTTCTTT,CASSLIGVNTEAFF
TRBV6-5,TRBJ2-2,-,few,TGTGCCAGCAGTTACGGGGGAGGCGGGGAGCTGTTTTTT,CASSYGGGGELFF
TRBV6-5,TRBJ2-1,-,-,TGTGCCAGCAGTTTCGCCGGGAGTCCCTCCTACAATGAGCAGTTCTTC,CASSFAGSPSYNEQFF
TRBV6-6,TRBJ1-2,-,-,TGTGCCAGCAGGTCACCCGTGGGGGGAGCCAGCGTTGGCTACACCTTC,CASRSPVGGASVGYTF
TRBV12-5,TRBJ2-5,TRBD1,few,TGTGCTAGTGGTAAATACACAGGGGAGCGGGAGACCCAGTACTTC,CASGKYTGERETQYF
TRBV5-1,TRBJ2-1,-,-,TGCGCCAGCAGCTTGGGTTTCTGGACAGCCGCATCCTACAATGAGCAGTTCTTC,CASSLGFWTAASYNEQFF
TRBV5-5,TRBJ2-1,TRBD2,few,TGTGCCAGCAGCCTGTTGGGGGAGGGGTACAATGAGCAGTTCTTC,CASSLLGEGYNEQFF
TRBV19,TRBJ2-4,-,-,TGTGCCAGTGCGGGGCAGAAAGTCGGTGGCAAAAACATTCAGTACTTC,CASAGQKVGGKNIQYF
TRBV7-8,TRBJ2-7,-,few,TGTGCCAGCAGCTTCCGCCGGGACTTTATATCCTACGAGCAGTACTTC,CASSFRRDFISYEQYF
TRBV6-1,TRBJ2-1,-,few,TGTGCCAGCAGTGAAGCGACGGGGACTTATGTGGGGCAGTTCTTC,CASSEATGTYVGQFF
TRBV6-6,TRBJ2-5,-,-,TGTGCCAGCAGTTACTCGATGTCCAGTCCCGAGGAGTACTTC,CASSYSMSSPEEYF
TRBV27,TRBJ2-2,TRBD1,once,TGTGCCAGCACCCACGGACAGGGAAGAACCGGGGAGCTGTTTTTT,CASTHGQGRTGELFF
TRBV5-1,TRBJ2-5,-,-,TGCGCCAGCAGCGCCCTAGACGGGGAGACCCAGTACTTC,CASSALDGETQYF
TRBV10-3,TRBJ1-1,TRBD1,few,TGTGCCATCAGCGAGGGACAGGGTGTTCGTGCTTTCTTT,CAISEGQGVRAFF
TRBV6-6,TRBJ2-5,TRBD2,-,TGTGCCAGCAGCTTACTAGCGGGAGGTGAGACCCAGTACTTC,CASSLLAGGETQYF
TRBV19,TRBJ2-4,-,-,TGTGCCAGTAGTTGGTCAGCGGCCAAAAACATTCAGTACTTC,CASSWSAAKNIQYF
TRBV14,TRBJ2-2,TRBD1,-,TGTGCCAGCAGCCAACAGGGACAGGGTTGGTCCGGGGAGCTGTTTTTT,CASSQQGQGWSGELFF
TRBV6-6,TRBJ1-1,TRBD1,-,TGTGCCAGCAGTCGCCCCGCGGGACAGGGGGCGAAAGCTTTCTTT,CASSRPAGQGAKAFF
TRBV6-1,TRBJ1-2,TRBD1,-,TGTGCCAGCAGTGAACTGGGGACAGGCTATGGCTACACCTTC,CASSELGTGYGYTF
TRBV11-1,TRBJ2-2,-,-,TGTGCCAGCAGCCCCCGGACAACCGCCACCGGGGAGCTGTTTTTT,CASSPRTTATGELFF
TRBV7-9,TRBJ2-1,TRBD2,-,TGTGCCAGCAGCCCGAGGGAGGGAGAGCAGTTCTTC,CASSPREGEQFF
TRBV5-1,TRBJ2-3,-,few,TGCGCCAGCGGATACGGACTCCCGCCAACAGATACGCAGTATTTT,CASGYGLPPTDTQYF
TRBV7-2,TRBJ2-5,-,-,TGTGCCAGCAGGAGGGGGGGGCTAGAGACCCAGTACTTC,CASRRGGLETQYF